The 4 T cell receptor beta chains reported below all come from one sample, sequenced in a study of T cell responses to AZD1222 COVID-19 vaccine. Profiling relied on immunoSEQ multiplex PCR, and the TCRdb table lists in-frame clones only, not all of them. The profile shows about 76,000 clones, 90% of them singletons. The source material was peripheral blood, sampled on day 0 of AZD1222 vaccination. These receptors came from an adult in good health.

The chain recombines TRBV19 with TRBJ1-1; D ambiguous. Germline V gene lookup returns CDR1 LNHDA and CDR2 SQIVND (reference sequence). The V end was cut by 0 bases, the J end by 1 base, with 9 bases between. The CDR3 totals 15 residues. CDR3 sequence (DNA): TGTGCCAGTAGTATAGATCTAGGCTCGAACACTGAAGCTTTCTTT. It translates to CASSIDLGSNTEAFF.

The chain recombines TRBV3-1 (or the pseudogene TRBV3-2) with TRBJ1-2, with D unclear. CDR1 is LGHDT and CDR2 is YNNKEL in the germline V gene (reference sequence). The CDR3 consists of 16 residues. Trimming shortened V by 1 base and J by 4 bases, and 16 bases separated the two germline ends. The CDR3 is CASSQAYGLLIYGYTF. The CDR3 DNA follows: TGTGCCAGCAGCCAAGCGTACGGCCTTTTAATCTATGGCTACACCTTC.

In this sample, this clone turned up once. The chain combines TRBV12-5 with TRBJ1-1; D remains ambiguous. Germline V gene sequence: CDR1 LGHNT, CDR2 FRNRAP. The CDR3 has 15 amino acids. V was cut by 5 bases and J by 3 bases, with 16 bases left in between. The CDR3 loop is CASGKIPFGDTEAFF. The CDR3 nucleotides read TGTGCTAGTGGTAAAATCCCCTTCGGGGACACTGAAGCTTTCTTT.

In DNA, the CDR3 is TGTGCCAGCAGTAAAGCGGGGCCCTACAATGAGCAGTTCTTC. Translated: CASSKAGPYNEQFF. The chain links TRBV7-2 to TRBJ2-1; 7 bases are shared with TRBD2. The CDR3 contains 14 residues. CDR1 SGHTA and CDR2 FQGNSA come from the germline V gene. V shed 6 bases, J shed 2 bases, and the junction held 4 bases outside the gene matches. The complete variable domain, with remaining parts taken from reference TRBV7-2 and TRBJ2-1, reads GAGVSQSPSNKVTEKGKDVELRCDPISGHTALYWYRQSLGQGLEFLIYFQGNSAPDKSGLPSDRFSAERTGGSVSTLTIQRTQQEDSAVYLCASSKAGPYNEQFFGPGTRLTVL.